The 5 T cell receptor beta chains in this list originate from one sample, sequenced in a study of blood T cells in healthy people across ages. The authors ran a second PCR of roughly 6 to 11 cycles using a sample-barcoded 5' primer and a J-beta primer mix. Using its own MiXCR run on the 5' RACE reads, TCRdb lists one record per CDR3 protein. The sample contains hundreds of thousands of distinct CDR3 sequences, under 80% of which appear only once. The sample was blood. The receptors here all came from a man under 40 in good health.

This chain joins TRBV29-1 and TRBJ2-2; 13 bases match TRBD2. The CDR3 has 17 amino acids. The germline V gene has CDR1 SQVTM and CDR2 ANQGSEA. Trimming cost V 4 bases and J 0 bases; bases outside gene matches: 5. The chain's CDR3 is CSVAGTSGDPNTGELFF. The DNA for the CDR3 is TGCAGCGTTGCTGGGACTAGCGGGGACCCGAACACCGGGGAGCTGTTTTTT.

The rearrangement joins TRBV6-6 to TRBJ2-5, with D possibly TRBD2 on 7 matching bases. Trimming pared 5 bases from V and 2 bases from J, leaving 12 bases between. This CDR3 has 14 residues. Germline CDR1 is MNHNY and CDR2 is SVGAGI (reference sequence). DNA of the CDR3: TGTGCCAGCAGTAGGGGGGGAGAGCAAGAGACCCAGTACTTC. Amino acid sequence: CASSRGGEQETQYF.

This clonotype has a handful of counts. The gene calls are TRBV20-1 and TRBJ2-5; TRBD1 is a possible D gene (5 bases). The J call is uncertain, as TRBJ2-7 better fits the DNA end. The CDR3 runs 11 residues. CDR1 and CDR2 (germline): DFQATT, SNEGSKA (reference sequence). CDR3 sequence: CSASQGYEQYF. The CDR3 DNA reads as TGCAGTGCTAGTCAGGGTTACGAGCAGTACTTC.

Note on this clonotype: Relative to the germline gene, one junction end is altered; a read error may explain this. The V and J genes are TRBV10-3 and TRBJ1-2, with D possibly matching TRBD1 (5 bases). The CDR3 runs 11 residues. CDR1 and CDR2 (germline): ENHRY, SYGVKD. CDR3 sequence: CAIGGDRGHTF. The CDR3 bases are TGTGCCATCGGGGGGGATCGTGGCCACACCTTC.

This clonotype showed up just a few times. The V call is TRBV4-3, the J call TRBJ2-5; D is uncertain. Germline CDR1 and CDR2: LGHNA and YSLEER. There are 13 residues in the CDR3. Trimming removed 0 bases from V and 7 bases from J, with 9 bases in between. The CDR3: CASSQDETGTQYF. In DNA form, the CDR3 reads TGCGCCAGCAGCCAAGATGAGACGGGGACCCAGTACTTC.